A single sample is the source of the 12 T cell receptor beta chains below, sequenced in a study of CD8 T cells in Susac syndrome. When the RNA was reverse transcribed, random hexamers were used with an input of about 0.45 to 1 ug. Each CDR3 protein gets one entry after TCRdb re-called the immunoSEQ multiplex PCR reads with MiXCR. The profile covers 130,000 or so distinct CDR3 sequences, with around 75% appearing a single time and 0.51% taken by the ten largest. The material sequenced was CD8+ T cells from PBMCs. These TCRs come from a human donor with multiple sclerosis.

The chain recombines TRBV7-6 with TRBJ1-1; the D gene is possibly TRBD1 (6 bases). The V gene lost 5 bases and the J gene lost 9 bases, with 19 bases spanning the gap. The CDR3 runs to 14 residues. The germline CDR1 and CDR2 sequences are SGHVS and FNYEAQ. Written as DNA, the CDR3 is TGTGCCAGCAGCCTTAGCTGGGGGGCCGGACAAGCTTTCTTT. This codes for CASSLSWGAGQAFF.

The chain joins TRBV11-2 to TRBJ2-7; possible D gene TRBD2, 6 bases. The V end was cut by 1 base, the J end by 2 bases, with 9 bases between. CDR3 length: 14 residues. Germline CDR1 and CDR2: SGHAT and FQNNGV. CDR3 residues: CASSLGVAAYEQYV. The CDR3 bases are TGTGCCAGCAGCTTAGGGGTAGCGGCCTACGAGCAGTACGTC.

The V call is TRBV19, the J call TRBJ2-1; D perhaps matches TRBD2 (5 bases). V gave up 3 bases and J gave up 0 bases, with 9 bases separating them. The CDR3 length is 15 residues. The germline CDR1 and CDR2 sequences are LNHDA and SQIVND (reference sequence). CDR3 sequence reads: CASSMVGSSYNEQFF. CDR3 sequence (DNA): TGTGCCAGTAGTATGGTGGGGAGCTCCTACAATGAGCAGTTCTTC. Looking up the rest from reference TRBV19 and TRBJ2-1 gives the full variable domain: DGGITQSPKYLFRKEGQNVTLSCEQNLNHDAMYWYRQDPGQGLRLIYYSQIVNDFQKGDIAEGYSVSREKKESFPLTVTSAQKNPTAFYLCASSMVGSSYNEQFFGPGTRLTVL.

The chain combines TRBV12-3 or TRBV12-4 with TRBJ2-7; D is possibly TRBD1 (5 bases). The ends were cut back, 6 bases at V and 2 bases at J, with 8 bases in the middle. The CDR3 runs 12 residues. As DNA, the CDR3 is TGTGCCAGCAGCGACAGTCCCTACGAGCAGTACTTC. It yields the protein CASSDSPYEQYF.

This chain connects TRBV5-1 to TRBJ2-7; D possibly corresponds to TRBD1 (5 bases). V dropped 6 bases and J dropped 0 bases, with 13 bases sitting between them. The CDR3 consists of 14 residues. CDR1 and CDR2 from the germline V gene are SGHRS and YFSETQ. Here the CDR3 reads CASNDKGLSYEQYF. The CDR3 DNA sequence: TGCGCCAGCAACGATAAGGGGCTCTCCTACGAGCAGTACTTC.

This clonotype was seen only a few times. This chain links TRBV6-5 with TRBJ2-7; D call uncertain. The CDR3 extends over 13 amino acids. Trimming left V 0 bases short and J 4 bases short, with 7 bases between. Germline V CDR1 and CDR2: MNHEY, SVGAGI. The DNA of the CDR3 is TGTGCCAGCAGTTACTCGACGGCATACGAGCAGTACTTC. Residues: CASSYSTAYEQYF.

The chain employs TRBV2 and TRBJ2-1, with D perhaps matching TRBD1 or TRBD2 (5 bases each). V lost 5 bases and J lost 10, with 24 bases in between. CDR1 is SNHLY and CDR2 is FYNNEI in the germline V gene. This CDR3 region has 16 residues. Here the CDR3 reads CASSPLGVASSYEQFF. CDR3 DNA: TGTGCCAGCAGTCCACTGGGGGTAGCATCATCATACGAGCAGTTCTTC.

The V and J genes are TRBV6-2 or TRBV6-3 and TRBJ2-1; D remains unclear. The length of the CDR3 is 15 residues. Germline V gives CDR1 MNHEY, CDR2 SVGEGT. Between the trimmed V and J ends, which lost 5 bases and 1 base, there was a span of 12 bases. The CDR3: CASSKTRFSYNEQFF. DNA of the CDR3: TGTGCCAGCAGTAAGACGAGATTTTCCTACAATGAGCAGTTCTTC.

There are a few counts of this clonotype. The chain has TRBV7-9 and TRBJ1-1; no firm D call. V lost 3 bases and J 5 bases, leaving 7 bases between the germline ends. This CDR3 is built from 12 residues. Germline V gene lookup returns CDR1 SEHNR and CDR2 FQNEAQ (reference sequence). This CDR3 reads CASSFPGTEAFF. The CDR3 bases are TGTGCCAGCAGCTTTCCGGGAACTGAAGCTTTCTTT. Looking up the rest from reference TRBV7-9 and TRBJ1-1 gives the full variable domain: DTGVSQNPRHKITKRGQNVTFRCDPISEHNRLYWYRQTLGQGPEFLTYFQNEAQLEKSRLLSDRFSAERPKGSFSTLEIQRTEQGDSAMYLCASSFPGTEAFFGQGTRLTVV.

The chain has TRBV9 and TRBJ1-1; D is uncertain. The CDR3 covers 12 residues. Germline V CDR1 and CDR2: SGDLS, YYNGEE. Between the trimmed V and J ends, which lost 3 bases and 0 bases, there was a span of 3 bases. The CDR3, as DNA: TGTGCCAGCAGCGAAATGAACACTGAAGCTTTCTTT. It is translated as CASSEMNTEAFF.

CDR3 coding DNA: TGTGCCTGGAGCCGTCAAACGGCTAATGAAAAACTGTTTTTT. Translating it yields CAWSRQTANEKLFF. J is TRBJ1-4 and V is TRBV30; no reliable D call. The CDR3 contains 14 residues. CDR1 is GTSNPN, CDR2 SVGIG, per germline (reference sequence). With 3 bases removed from V and 3 bases from J, the gap between germline ends came to 11 bases.

J is TRBJ2-4 and V is TRBV19, with 9 bases fitting TRBD1. With V trimmed by 5 bases and J by 7 bases, 9 bases remained unmatched. Germline V lookup: CDR1 LNHDA, CDR2 SQIVND (reference sequence). The CDR3 spans 15 residues. The CDR3 spells CASSVQQGAKNIQYF. The CDR3 DNA reads TGTGCCAGTAGTGTACAACAGGGGGCTAAGAACATTCAGTACTTC.